The T cell receptor beta chain under discussion was sequenced for a study of long-term antiretroviral therapy in people with HIV. About this clone itself: Its antigen is undetermined.

Assay version v3.0 of immunoSEQ was used, and it was run at survey level. The target of sequencing was about 40,000-50,000 T-cell genomes per sample. Only in-frame clones appear in the TCRdb table, and some are missing; sequencing was by immunoSEQ multiplex PCR. Among about 21,000 clones listed, roughly 76% were seen once. The content of samples before DNA extraction was about 0.95-10 million cryopreserved PBMC. Points from the study as a whole: Transplant donor controls retained higher diversity, though diversity increased after ART.

This specimen was unsorted PBMCs, taken about 21 months before starting antiretroviral therapy. This TCR was sampled from a woman in her 40s with HIV.

CDR3 residues: CASSSYTGELFF. CDR3 in DNA: TGTGCCAGCAGCTCGTATACCGGGGAGCTGTTTTTT. The chain carries TRBV11-3 and TRBJ2-2; D unresolved. The CDR3 is 12 amino acids. The germline CDR1 and CDR2 sequences are SGHNT and YENEEA. V dropped 4 bases and J dropped 5 bases, with 5 bases sitting between them.